This T cell receptor beta chain came from a study of neurological immune-mediated disorders. The ends were cut back, 3 bases at V and 1 base at J, with 16 bases in the middle. This CDR3 comprises 17 residues. TCRdb itself ran the 5' RACE reads through MiXCR, one entry per CDR3 protein. The sample contains some 15,000 distinct CDR3 sequences, about 22% of which appear only once. This clonotype was seen repeatedly, ten times or more. The chain couples TRBV12-3 or TRBV12-4 to TRBJ1-5, with D hard to call. Sequenced sample: PBMCs. The TCR sequence derives from a man aged 45-65 years in good health. The CDR3: CASSFRDPLQSNQPQHF. In DNA form, the CDR3 reads TGTGCCAGCAGTTTTCGAGACCCATTGCAGAGCAATCAGCCCCAGCATTTT.